One sample yielded the 18 T cell receptor beta chains listed below, sequenced in a study of spatial heterogeneity in lung cancer. These receptors have no known antigen. The study, taken as a whole, reports: Expanded intratumoral alpha and beta TCR counts tracked tumor mutation counts.

TCRdb redid the calling of the 5' RACE reads with MiXCR, one entry per CDR3 protein. Of around 9,700 distinct CDR3 sequences listed, approximately 8% are singletons. Time point specified: sample taken at primary tumor resection. Sequenced here: lung tumor tissue, sampled at surgery. Receptors originate from a female donor with early-stage non-small cell lung cancer.

This clonotype is termed medium-sized. V gene TRBV7-3 combines with J gene TRBJ1-2; maybe TRBD1 (5 bases). This CDR3 is 15 amino acids long. The germline V gene encodes CDR1 SGHTA and CDR2 FQGTGA. V was pared by 5 bases and J by 4 bases, with 17 bases between. The CDR3 sequence is CASSPSYGASYGYTF. The CDR3 DNA is TGTGCCAGCAGCCCCAGTTATGGGGCAAGCTATGGCTACACCTTC.

This clonotype was found many times. The rearrangement uses TRBV4-2 and TRBJ2-3; TRBD1 matches 8 bases. The V and J ends lost 3 bases and 2 bases, in that order; junction bases with no gene match: 7. Germline V CDR1 and CDR2: LGHNA, YNFKEQ. This CDR3 contains 16 residues. The CDR3 protein is CASSQTGTGATDTQYF. The CDR3 nucleotides are TGTGCCAGCAGCCAGACCGGGACAGGCGCCACAGATACGCAGTATTTT.

The chain links TRBV6-2 or TRBV6-3 to TRBJ1-5, with TRBD1 matching 7 bases. The ends lost 6 bases at V and 3 bases at J; junction bases unmatched: 8. CDR3 length: 15 residues. Germline V gives CDR1 MNHEY, CDR2 SVGEGT. The CDR3 is CASREGGRFNQPQHF. CDR3 DNA sequence: TGTGCCAGCAGAGAAGGGGGCCGTTTCAATCAGCCCCAGCATTTT.

Within the sample, this clonotype is medium-sized. The chain recombines TRBV28 with TRBJ1-2; D is unclear. The germline gives CDR1 MDHEN, CDR2 SYDVKM. The CDR3 covers 12 residues. V dropped 3 bases and J dropped 4 bases, with 6 bases sitting between them. CDR3 nucleotides: TGTGCCAGCAGTTTGCCGCTCTATGGCTACACCTTC. Its translation is CASSLPLYGYTF.

In its sample, this clonotype was seen many times. The V call is TRBV5-1, the J call TRBJ2-3; D is unclear. The germline V gene has CDR1 SGHRS and CDR2 YFSETQ. CDR3 length: 16 residues. V lost 3 bases, J lost 1 base, and 15 bases lay in between. CDR3 sequence: CASSSFVRGGTDTQYF. CDR3 in DNA: TGCGCCAGCAGCTCGTTCGTCCGAGGCGGCACAGATACGCAGTATTTT.

At least ten counts were recorded for this clonotype. The chain is built from TRBV21-1 and TRBJ2-7. TRBV21-1 is noted as a pseudogene. CDR3 size: 12 residues. The CDR3 nucleotides read TGTGCCAGCAGCACAAAAACCTACGAGCAGTACTTC. Protein: CASSTKTYEQYF.

This clonotype was counted many times. The chain is built from TRBV11-3 and TRBJ2-5, with no clear D. The CDR3 sequence is 13 residues long. Germline V CDR1 and CDR2: SGHNT, YENEEA. The V end lost 5 bases, the J end lost 4 bases, and 11 bases lay between the germline ends. The DNA for the CDR3 is TGTGCCAGCAGCGGTGTAGATTCAGAGACCCAGTACTTC. Protein: CASSGVDSETQYF.

By its share, this clonotype is medium-sized. The rearrangement links TRBV9 to TRBJ2-3; TRBD1 matches 7 bases. The J segment lost 1 base and the V segment lost 3 bases, leaving 5 bases of the junction unmatched. Germline lookup yields CDR1 SGDLS and CDR2 YYNGEE. The CDR3 length is 15 residues. Here the CDR3 reads CASSGPGTGTDTQYF. The DNA of the CDR3 is TGTGCCAGCAGCGGTCCCGGGACAGGCACAGATACGCAGTATTTT.

This clonotype was recorded at least ten times. This chain links TRBV7-2 with TRBJ2-1, with D possibly TRBD2 on 6 matching bases. V was trimmed by 5 bases and J by 0 bases, leaving 11 bases between them. Germline values: CDR1 SGHTA, CDR2 FQGNSA. The CDR3 loop spans 15 amino acids. The CDR3 spells CASSLRGNSYNEQFF. For the CDR3, the DNA is TGTGCCAGCAGCCTCCGGGGGAACTCCTACAATGAGCAGTTCTTC.

This clonotype appeared many times. This chain connects TRBV7-2 to TRBJ2-7, with a weak D call TRBD2 (5 bases). The V end was cut by 1 base, the J end by 3 bases, with 10 bases between. This CDR3 spans 14 amino acids. Germline V gene data show CDR1 as SGHTA and CDR2 as FQGNSA. CDR3 amino acids: CASSLGFGGYEQYF. The CDR3 DNA is TGTGCCAGCAGCTTAGGGTTCGGAGGCTACGAGCAGTACTTC.

In its sample, this clonotype was seen many times. CDR3 in DNA: TGTGCCAGCAGCCGTACAGGGGCCGGGGAGCTGTTTTTT. It is translated as CASSRTGAGELFF. This sequence joins TRBV7-9 and TRBJ2-2, with TRBD1 matching over 7 bases. CDR3 length: 13 residues. V was clipped by 5 bases and J by 6 bases; unmatched bases: 3. The germline gives CDR1 SEHNR, CDR2 FQNEAQ (reference sequence).

This clonotype was seen repeatedly, ten times or more. The chain joins TRBV7-9 to TRBJ1-1, with TRBD1 matching 7 bases. Germline assignment: CDR1 SEHNR and CDR2 FQNEAQ (reference sequence). Unmatched junction bases numbered 5, after V lost 2 bases and J lost 5 bases. The CDR3 length is 14 residues. As DNA, the CDR3 is TGTGCCAGCAGCTTATTTGGACAGGAGACTGAAGCTTTCTTT. Amino acids: CASSLFGQETEAFF.

This clonotype has ten or more counts. The chain uses TRBV7-9 and TRBJ1-4, with D uncertain. V lost 5 bases and J 8 bases, leaving 18 bases between the germline ends. This CDR3 has 15 amino acids. From germline, CDR1 is SEHNR and CDR2 FQNEAQ (reference sequence). CDR3 sequence reads: CASSPAPRAGEKLFF. The CDR3 DNA reads as TGTGCCAGCAGCCCCGCGCCAAGGGCGGGGGAAAAACTGTTTTTT.

The table lists this clonotype with many counts. The genes are TRBV5-1 and TRBJ1-4; the match to TRBD1 covers 8 bases. The germline V gene encodes CDR1 SGHRS and CDR2 YFSETQ. CDR3 length: 15 residues. Trimming at V came to 2 bases and at J to 7 bases, leaving 7 bases not matched to a gene. This CDR3 reads CASSFGQGVGEKLFF. The CDR3 region has the DNA TGCGCCAGCAGCTTCGGACAGGGCGTCGGTGAAAAACTGTTTTTT.

In this sample, this clonotype turned up many times. The chain combines TRBV11-1 with TRBJ2-7; D remains unclear. This CDR3 contains 12 residues. The V end lost 2 bases, the J end lost 4 bases, and 6 bases lay between the germline ends. CDR1 is SGHAT and CDR2 is FQDESV in the germline V gene (reference sequence). CDR3 nucleotides: TGTGCCAGCAGCTTAATAGCTTACGAGCAGTACTTC. This codes for CASSLIAYEQYF.

The count of this clonotype is one. At one end, the junction sequence differs from germline, possibly due to a read error. V is TRBV10-3 and J is TRBJ1-5; D unresolved. This CDR3 has 13 amino acids. Germline V gene lookup returns CDR1 ENHRY and CDR2 SYGVKD. The CDR3, as DNA: TGTGCCATCAGTGGTAGCAGCACTCAGCCCCAGCATTTT. Its protein product is CAISGSSTQPQHF.

At least ten counts were recorded for this clonotype. V and J are TRBV7-2 and TRBJ1-1, with D perhaps matching TRBD1 (5 bases). The CDR3 loop spans 14 amino acids. Trimming took 6 bases from V and 1 from J, leaving 12 bases between them. CDR1 is SGHTA, CDR2 FQGNSA, per germline. This chain's CDR3 is CASRVVDRNTEAFF. In nucleotides, the CDR3 is TGTGCCAGCAGGGTGGTCGACAGGAACACTGAAGCTTTCTTT.

This clonotype occurred many times. The rearrangement links TRBV28 to TRBJ2-7; possible D gene TRBD1, 6 bases. This CDR3 has 13 amino acids. In germline, CDR1 is MDHEN, CDR2 SYDVKM. The V end lost 7 bases, the J end lost 2 bases, and 12 bases lay between the germline ends. This CDR3 is CASTRQVAYEQYF. CDR3 DNA: TGTGCCAGCACAAGACAGGTAGCCTACGAGCAGTACTTC.